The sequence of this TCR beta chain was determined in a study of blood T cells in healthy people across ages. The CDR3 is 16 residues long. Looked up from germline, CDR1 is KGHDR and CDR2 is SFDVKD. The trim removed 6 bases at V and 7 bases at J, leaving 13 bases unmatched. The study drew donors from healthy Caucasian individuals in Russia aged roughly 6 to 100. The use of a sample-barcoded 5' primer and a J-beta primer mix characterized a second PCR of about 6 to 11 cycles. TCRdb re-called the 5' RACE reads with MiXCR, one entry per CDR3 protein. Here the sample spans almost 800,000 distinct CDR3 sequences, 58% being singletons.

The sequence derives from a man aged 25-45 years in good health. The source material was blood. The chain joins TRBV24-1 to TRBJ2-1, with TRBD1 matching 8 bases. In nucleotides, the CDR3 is TGTGCCACCAGTACTGCCCAGGGGGCAGGGGGAAATGAGCAGTTCTTC. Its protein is CATSTAQGAGGNEQFF.